This T cell receptor beta chain was found in a study of technical replicates of blood from a few donors. The CDR3 extends over 14 amino acids. Germline V gene lookup returns CDR1 MNHEY and CDR2 SMNVEV (reference sequence). V shed 5 bases and J 8 bases; nucleotides not matched to a gene: 9. Assay: immunoSEQ multiplex PCR; the TCRdb copy retains only in-frame clones and omits some. This table holds nearly 70,000 clones, approximately 90% found once. Sequenced material: PBMCs. The chain combines TRBV27 with TRBJ2-1; 7 bases are shared with TRBD1. The TCR sequence derives from a human donor in good health. Some clones in this sample may be carry-over from other donors' samples. The CDR3 region has the DNA TGTGCCAGCAGTCTCTTCTCAGGGGGATATGAGCAGTTCTTC. This sequence encodes CASSLFSGGYEQFF.